This T cell receptor (beta chain) was recovered during a study of cytomegalovirus exposure and HLA in healthy donors. For the study at large: Earlier, approximately 110 million unique TCR beta sequences were recovered from about 200 million T cells by an analysis.

The study's findings and limits: A classifier reportedly called cytomegalovirus status with high sensitivity and specificity. A few chains tied to CMV proved CMV antigen-specific in vitro.

60 Vbeta and 13 Jbeta primers were used in PCR. Clones were read by immunoSEQ multiplex PCR, and TCRdb kept only the in-frame ones, dropping some. The table has hundreds of thousands of clones, approximately 81% seen once. In regard to this clone: Its antigen is not known.

Germline V CDR1 and CDR2: SQVTM, ANQGSEA. V lost 5 bases and J lost 13, with 17 bases in between. The CDR3 is 11 residues long. The chain joins TRBV29-1 to TRBJ1-2, with unresolved D. This clonotype originated in a girl aged 2-10 years in good health and CMV-seronegative. What was sequenced was PBMCs. DNA of the CDR3: TGCAGCGTTCTTGCGCGAACTTTTTTCACCTTC. Protein: CSVLARTFFTF. Full variable domain (remainder filled in from reference TRBV29-1 and TRBJ1-2): SAVISQKPSRDICQRGTSLTIQCQVDSQVTMMFWYRQQPGQSLTLIATANQGSEATYESGFVIDKFPISRPNLTFSTLTVSNMSPEDSSIYLCSVLARTFFTFGSGTRLTVV.